A selection of T cell receptor beta chains follows, all from one sample in a study of blood T cell repertoires in COVID-19. Profiled with immunoSEQ multiplex PCR; TCRdb holds only in-frame clones, not every one. The table shows 150,000 to 200,000 clones, with around four fifths occurring only once. What was sequenced was peripheral blood. These receptors all stem from a woman in her 70s with COVID-19, enrolled during active disease. Each CDR3 is given with its conserved first and last residue. The D gene is left open where the match is weak. The size of a clone is reported for some rows only, either as once, few or many, or as a class for expanded clones.

J | D | V | size | CDR3 | DNA
TRBJ1-1 | - | TRBV28 | - | CASIRANTEAFF | TGTGCCAGTATCAGGGCGAACACTGAAGCTTTCTTT
TRBJ1-5 | - | TRBV27 | - | CASSFRGNQPQHF | TGTGCCAGCAGTTTCCGGGGGAATCAGCCCCAGCATTTT
TRBJ1-2 | TRBD1 | TRBV19 | - | CASSAGQGTSLGNYGYTF | TGTGCCAGTAGTGCGGGACAGGGGACGAGTCTGGGCAACTATGGCTACACCTTC
TRBJ2-3 | TRBD2 | TRBV6-6 | - | CASSPGLAGGPFTDTQYF | TGTGCCAGCAGTCCTGGACTAGCGGGAGGCCCCTTCACAGATACGCAGTATTTT
TRBJ2-3 | TRBD2 | TRBV10-3 | - | CAIRSAPGTSDTRDTQYF | TGTGCCATCAGGTCTGCCCCCGGGACTAGCGACACTCGGGATACGCAGTATTTT
TRBJ2-3 | - | TRBV29-1 | - | CSADPGFTDTQYF | TGCAGCGCCGACCCGGGGTTCACAGATACGCAGTATTTT
TRBJ2-7 | - | TRBV2 | once | CASSEASQGTYEQYF | TGTGCCAGCAGTGAAGCGAGCCAGGGTACCTACGAGCAGTACTTC
TRBJ1-5 | TRBD1 | TRBV7-9 | - | CASSSLLGQGRGQPQHF | TGTGCCAGCAGTTCTCTTCTGGGACAGGGACGAGGTCAGCCCCAGCATTTT
TRBJ2-6 | - | TRBV6-5 | - | CASSYGAAGANVLTF | TGTGCCAGCAGTTACGGTGCGGCTGGGGCCAACGTCCTGACTTTC
TRBJ2-4 | - | TRBV2 | - | CASSEAQLGAKNIQYF | TGTGCCAGCAGTGAAGCGCAGCTCGGGGCCAAAAACATTCAGTACTTC
TRBJ2-2 | TRBD2 | TRBV9 | once | CASSVRGLDAGELFF | TGTGCCAGCAGCGTGAGAGGACTAGATGCCGGGGAGCTGTTTTTT
TRBJ2-3 | TRBD2 | TRBV4-1 | - | CASSYSGTISTDTQYF | TGCGCCAGCAGCTACTCCGGGACTATAAGTACAGATACGCAGTATTTT
TRBJ2-5 | - | TRBV29-1 | - | CSVPKSTTIQYF | TGCAGCGTTCCTAAATCGACTACAATCCAGTACTTC
TRBJ2-5 | - | TRBV9 | - | CASSPRGETQYF | TGTGCCAGCAGCCCCCGCGGAGAGACCCAGTACTTC
TRBJ2-7 | TRBD1 | TRBV5-4 | few | CASSSRRTGGSYEQYF | TGTGCCAGCAGCTCCCGGAGGACAGGGGGCTCCTACGAGCAGTACTTC
TRBJ1-2 | - | TRBV5-6 | - | CASSLAYERVSGYTF | TGTGCCAGCAGCTTGGCCTATGAACGTGTTAGCGGCTACACCTTC
TRBJ1-6 | - | TRBV18 | - | CASSPPAGDNSPLHF | TGTGCCAGCTCACCACCGGCAGGGGATAATTCACCCCTCCACTTT
TRBJ2-2 | - | TRBV3-1/TRBV3-2 | - | CASSQVEGTGELFF | TGTGCCAGCAGCCAAGTGGAGGGAACCGGGGAGCTGTTTTTT
TRBJ2-1 | TRBD2 | TRBV19 | - | CASMSISGSSYNEQFF | TGTGCCAGTATGAGTATTAGCGGGAGCTCCTACAATGAGCAGTTCTTC
TRBJ2-7 | - | TRBV28 | - | CASSLGGRPYEQYF | TGTGCCAGCAGTTTAGGGGGCCGACCCTACGAGCAGTACTTC
TRBJ2-1 | TRBD2 | TRBV6-4 | - | CASSILAGNNEQFF | TGTGCCAGCAGTATACTAGCGGGAAACAATGAGCAGTTCTTC
TRBJ2-7 | TRBD2 | TRBV6-6 | - | CASSWTSGNYEQYF | TGTGCCAGCAGTTGGACTAGCGGAAACTACGAGCAGTACTTC
TRBJ2-7 | TRBD2 | TRBV6-2/TRBV6-3 | - | CASSYLREGLNEQYF | TGTGCCAGCAGTTACCTTCGGGAGGGCCTCAACGAGCAGTACTTC
TRBJ2-7 | - | TRBV14 | - | CASSQEFKCRPTYEQYF | TGTGCCAGCAGCCAAGAGTTTAAGTGCAGGCCGACCTACGAGCAGTACTTC
TRBJ2-7 | TRBD1 | TRBV9 | - | CASSPRQGPYEQYF | TGTGCCAGCAGCCCTCGACAGGGACCCTACGAGCAGTACTTC
TRBJ2-2 | TRBD1 | TRBV7-8 | - | CASSARTGGNTGELFF | TGTGCCAGCAGCGCCCGGACAGGGGGCAACACCGGGGAGCTGTTTTTT
TRBJ1-1 | TRBD1 | TRBV5-1 | - | CASSDQGENTEAFF | TGCGCCAGCAGCGACCAGGGGGAGAACACTGAAGCTTTCTTT
TRBJ1-2 | - | TRBV7-9 | - | CASSLGDYGYTF | TGTGCCAGCAGCCTCGGGGACTATGGCTACACCTTC
TRBJ2-7 | TRBD1 | TRBV6-5 | - | CASGTAYEQYF | TGTGCCAGTGGGACAGCCTACGAGCAGTACTTC
TRBJ1-2 | - | TRBV14 | - | CASSLQNPNYGYTF | TGTGCCAGCAGTCTACAGAACCCTAACTATGGCTACACCTTC
TRBJ2-3 | TRBD1 | TRBV29-1 | - | CSVVTITGGDTQYF | TGCAGCGTTGTTACAATTACAGGGGGAGATACGCAGTATTTT
TRBJ1-1 | - | TRBV11-2 | - | CASSLMGGTEAFF | TGTGCCAGCAGCTTAATGGGCGGGACTGAAGCTTTCTTT
TRBJ1-1 | - | TRBV18 | - | CASSPLPGAENTEAFF | TGTGCCAGCTCACCTTTGCCAGGGGCGGAGAACACTGAAGCTTTCTTT
TRBJ1-1 | TRBD1 | TRBV2 | - | CASSEYPGQGGNTEAFF | TGTGCCAGCAGTGAATATCCGGGACAGGGAGGGAACACTGAAGCTTTCTTT
TRBJ2-7 | - | TRBV29-1 | - | CSVEKGGFEQYF | TGCAGCGTTGAGAAAGGGGGATTTGAGCAGTACTTC
TRBJ1-1 | - | TRBV4-1 | - | CASSFLLTGSTEAFF | TGCGCCAGCAGCTTCTTACTCACGGGTAGCACTGAAGCTTTCTTT
TRBJ2-2 | - | TRBV3-1/TRBV3-2 | many | CASSPGGSNTGELFF | TGTGCCAGCAGCCCGGGTGGGTCGAACACCGGGGAGCTGTTTTTT
TRBJ2-1 | TRBD2 | TRBV6-6 | - | CASSPYPMGLAGVESSYNEQFF | TGTGCCAGCAGTCCCTACCCCATGGGACTAGCGGGAGTGGAAAGCTCCTACAATGAGCAGTTCTTC
TRBJ2-1 | - | TRBV5-1 | - | CASSSGYSERDEQFF | TGCGCCAGCAGCTCCGGATATAGCGAGCGTGATGAGCAGTTCTTC